These T cell receptor beta chains were read from a single sample in a study of blood T cell repertoires in COVID-19. TCRdb's table, derived via immunoSEQ multiplex PCR, lists solely in-frame clones and lacks some. This sample has roughly 140,000 clones, with 85% found just once. Material: peripheral blood. These receptor sequences come from a woman in her forties with active or convalescent COVID-19. CDR3s include the opening cysteine and the closing phenylalanine or tryptophan. The order of the fields is J gene, V gene, clone size, D gene, CDR3 DNA, CDR3 protein. D genes are given only for firm matches. Expanded clones get a size class; other rows say once, few or many, or leave the size out.

TRBJ2-5	TRBV9	.	.	TGTGCCAGCAGCGTAGCTGGGGCGGCAGAGACCCAGTACTTC	CASSVAGAAETQYF
TRBJ1-2	TRBV18	.	.	TGTGCCAGCTCACCACGGGCCTCGGATGGCTACACCTTC	CASSPRASDGYTF
TRBJ2-7	TRBV28	.	TRBD1	TGTGCCAGCCGGGACAGGGTCTACGAGCAGTACTTC	CASRDRVYEQYF
TRBJ2-7	TRBV7-9	.	.	TGTGCCAGCAGCTTAGTAACAGGTTACGAGCAGTACTTC	CASSLVTGYEQYF
TRBJ2-2	TRBV19	.	TRBD2	TGTGCCAGTAGTGCGGGACTAGCGGGATCCGGGGAGCTGTTTTTT	CASSAGLAGSGELFF
TRBJ1-6	TRBV5-1	.	.	TGCGCCAGCAGGCGTGGACAGAGCTCCTATAATTCACCCCTCCACTTT	CASRRGQSSYNSPLHF
TRBJ1-2	TRBV9	.	TRBD1	TGTGCCAGCACCAGGGACAGGGGCCCCTATGGCTACACCTTC	CASTRDRGPYGYTF
TRBJ1-1	TRBV18	few	.	TGTGCCAGCTCATCGGACAGGAACACTGAAGCTTTCTTT	CASSSDRNTEAFF
TRBJ1-6	TRBV28	few	.	TGTGCCAGCAGCCCTCTTCGGGGGTATAATTCACCCCTCCACTTT	CASSPLRGYNSPLHF
TRBJ1-6	TRBV3-1/TRBV3-2	.	TRBD1	TGTGCCAGCAGCTACGGGGGAGGGACAGGGGGTAATTCACCCCTCCACTTT	CASSYGGGTGGNSPLHF
TRBJ1-1	TRBV24-1	.	TRBD1	TGTGCCACCAGTGATAATGGACCGGGGGCAGGGGGCACTGAAGCTTTCTTT	CATSDNGPGAGGTEAFF
TRBJ1-4	TRBV7-9	.	.	TGTGCCAGCAGGCTCGGAGGCGGAACTAATGAAAAACTGTTTTTT	CASRLGGGTNEKLFF
TRBJ2-7	TRBV7-2	.	TRBD2	TGTGCCAGCAGCTGGAGCGGGGCCTACGAGCAGTACTTC	CASSWSGAYEQYF
TRBJ1-5	TRBV27	.	.	TGTGCCAGCAGTTTGGCAGGGATGAGCAATCAGCCCCAGCATTTT	CASSLAGMSNQPQHF
TRBJ2-7	TRBV5-1	few	TRBD1	TGCGCCAGCAGCGGGACAGGGGACCCCTACGAGCAGTACTTC	CASSGTGDPYEQYF
TRBJ1-1	TRBV20-1	few	.	TGCAGTGCTAGAGCGAGCACTGAAGCTTTCTTT	CSARASTEAFF
TRBJ2-1	TRBV11-2	.	.	TGTGCCAGCAGCTCACGTGGGAGGGAAAGGGGGGGCCGATACAATGAGCAGTTCTTC	CASSSRGRERGGRYNEQFF
TRBJ1-4	TRBV4-3	.	.	TGCGCCAGCAGCCAAGAGCGGGGCTTAGGTGAAAAACTGTTTTTT	CASSQERGLGEKLFF
TRBJ2-5	TRBV27	.	.	TGTGCCAGCAGTCCCGATCAGGAGGGGGCCGGGACCCAGTACTTC	CASSPDQEGAGTQYF
TRBJ1-3	TRBV28	.	.	TGTGCCAGCAGTTTGTCGCGGGGGGGAAACACCATATATTTT	CASSLSRGGNTIYF
TRBJ1-6	TRBV4-2	.	TRBD1	TGTGCCAGCAGCCAGGCGAACGACAGGGGAACGGGGAATTCACCCCTCCACTTT	CASSQANDRGTGNSPLHF
TRBJ2-6	TRBV5-1	.	.	TGCGCCAGCAGCTTGGTTTCGAGCTCTGGGGCCAACGTCCTGACTTTC	CASSLVSSSGANVLTF
TRBJ2-3	TRBV27	.	.	TGTGCCAGCAGATACTCCTTGGGGCAGAACACAGATACGCAGTATTTT	CASRYSLGQNTDTQYF
TRBJ1-5	TRBV5-1	.	TRBD1	TGCGCCAGCAGCTTGGGGACAGGGGGGGGCAATCAGCCCCAGCATTTT	CASSLGTGGGNQPQHF
TRBJ2-7	TRBV28	.	.	TGTGCCAGCTTGAGCCGGGGCTACGAGCAGTACTTC	CASLSRGYEQYF
TRBJ2-5	TRBV7-2	.	TRBD1	TGTGCCAGCAGCCCCGGACAGGGGAGACAAGAGACCCAGTACTTC	CASSPGQGRQETQYF
TRBJ1-1	TRBV25-1	few	TRBD1	TGTGCCAGCAGCCCGGGACAGGGGGCTGAAGCTTTCTTT	CASSPGQGAEAFF
TRBJ2-3	TRBV3-1/TRBV3-2	.	.	TGTGCCAGCAGCCAATCGGGGACAGATACGCAGTATTTT	CASSQSGTDTQYF
TRBJ1-5	TRBV10-1	.	TRBD1	TGCGCCAGCAGTGAGTCCGGGACAGGGATAGGGCCCCAGCATTTT	CASSESGTGIGPQHF
TRBJ2-3	TRBV27	.	TRBD1	TGTGCCAGCAGTTACGCCGGGACAGGGGGAGATACGCAGTATTTT	CASSYAGTGGDTQYF
TRBJ1-1	TRBV5-6	once	.	TGTGCCAGCAGCTTCGGGTCTGAAGCTTTCTTT	CASSFGSEAFF
TRBJ2-1	TRBV4-3	.	TRBD2	TGCGCCAGCAACACCGGAGGTAGCGGGAGCCAATATGAGCAGTTCTTC	CASNTGGSGSQYEQFF
TRBJ1-2	TRBV6-5	.	.	TGTGCCAGCAGTTATTCTTCAGGGAACTATGGCTACACCTTC	CASSYSSGNYGYTF
TRBJ1-2	TRBV9	once	.	TGTGCCAGCAGCCGCGACGGCAGGGTAGGAGGCTACACCTTC	CASSRDGRVGGYTF
TRBJ2-7	TRBV25-1	once	TRBD2	TGTGCCAGCAGTGAAACCGGGGGGGCTTCCGAGCAGTACTTC	CASSETGGASEQYF
TRBJ1-2	TRBV10-3	.	TRBD1	TGTGCCATCAGTGAGCCTCCGGGAGGGGGCGCATCTGGCTACACCTTC	CAISEPPGGGASGYTF
TRBJ1-4	TRBV7-2	few	.	TGTGCCAGCAGCTTAGCGCGGCGAGGAGAAAAACTGTTTTTT	CASSLARRGEKLFF
TRBJ2-7	TRBV10-3	.	TRBD1	TGTGCCATCAGTGGGGGACAGGGATCCCCCTCCTACGAGCAGTACTTC	CAISGGQGSPSYEQYF
TRBJ1-5	TRBV10-3	.	.	TGTGCCATCACCCCGGGTAGCAATCAGCCCCAGCATTTT	CAITPGSNQPQHF
TRBJ2-7	TRBV4-1	.	.	TGCGCCAGCAGTTATAGCCTAGGGGGAAACGAGCAGTACTTC	CASSYSLGGNEQYF
TRBJ1-2	TRBV4-3	.	.	TGCGCCAGCAGCCAAGATTTGGGGCAGGGTATAGATTTTAATGGCTACACCTTC	CASSQDLGQGIDFNGYTF
TRBJ1-2	TRBV28	.	.	TGTGCCAGCAGTATCCCCCCACGGGTTAAGGGCTACACCTTC	CASSIPPRVKGYTF
TRBJ1-1	TRBV15	.	.	TGTGCCACCAGCACCAGACAGCGTACTGAAGCTTTCTTT	CATSTRQRTEAFF
TRBJ2-7	TRBV5-4	.	TRBD1	TGTGCCAGCAGCTGGGAGGACAGGGGGACCTACGAGCAGTACTTC	CASSWEDRGTYEQYF
TRBJ2-7	TRBV28	.	.	TGTGCCAGCAGCCGGGGGATAATGGAGGGCTACGAGCAGTACTTC	CASSRGIMEGYEQYF
TRBJ1-5	TRBV19	.	TRBD1	TGTGCCAGTAGTACCGGGACAGATCTAAGGCAGCCCCAGCATTTT	CASSTGTDLRQPQHF
TRBJ1-1	TRBV30	.	TRBD1	TGTGCCTGGAGTGTAGGGACAGGCCCGATGGCTGAAGCTTTCTTT	CAWSVGTGPMAEAFF
TRBJ2-5	TRBV6-1	.	TRBD1	TGTGCCAGCAGCTTACAGGGGCGAGAGACCCAGTACTTC	CASSLQGRETQYF
TRBJ2-7	TRBV28	.	.	TGTGCCAGCAGTTTAGGGCAGCCATACGAGCAGTACTTC	CASSLGQPYEQYF
TRBJ2-3	TRBV3-1/TRBV3-2	.	TRBD1	TGTGCCAGCAGCCCTTTCCTTCCACAGGGGAAAAACACAGATACGCAGTATTTT	CASSPFLPQGKNTDTQYF
TRBJ1-4	TRBV7-6	.	TRBD1	TGTGCCAGCAGCCAGTCGGGACAGCGTAATGAAAAACTGTTTTTT	CASSQSGQRNEKLFF
TRBJ1-2	TRBV27	.	.	TGTGCCAGCAGTCCGAGGGGGTTGGGTGGCTACACCTTC	CASSPRGLGGYTF
TRBJ2-1	TRBV5-4	.	.	TGTGCCAGCAGCTTGAAGCAGGGCACCTACAATGAGCAGTTCTTC	CASSLKQGTYNEQFF
TRBJ2-7	TRBV7-9	once	TRBD1	TGTGCCAGCAGCGACGGGACAGGGGGCAAATACGAGCAGTACTTC	CASSDGTGGKYEQYF
TRBJ1-5	TRBV7-9	.	TRBD1	TGTGCCAGTACCGGGACAGGGGACCATCAGCCCCAGCATTTT	CASTGTGDHQPQHF
TRBJ1-2	TRBV4-3	.	.	TGCGCCAGCAGCCCGCAAACAGGCGTCGACTATGGCTACACCTTC	CASSPQTGVDYGYTF
TRBJ1-2	TRBV19	.	.	TGTGCCAGTAGTGAGGCAGTTCCAGCTAACTATGGCTACACCTTC	CASSEAVPANYGYTF
TRBJ1-2	TRBV24-1	.	TRBD1	TGTGCCACCAGTGACCCGGGACAGGGCTATGGCTACACCTTC	CATSDPGQGYGYTF